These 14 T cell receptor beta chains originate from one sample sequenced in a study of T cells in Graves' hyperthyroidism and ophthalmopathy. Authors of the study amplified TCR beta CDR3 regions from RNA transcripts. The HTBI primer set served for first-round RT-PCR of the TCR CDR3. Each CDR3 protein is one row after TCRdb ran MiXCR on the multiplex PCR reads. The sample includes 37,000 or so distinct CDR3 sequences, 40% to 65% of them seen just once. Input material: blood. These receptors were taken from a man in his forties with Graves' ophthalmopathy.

Written as DNA, the CDR3 is TGTGCCAGCAGCTTAGGGACCGCCGTCGAGCAGTACTTC. Protein sequence: CASSLGTAVEQYF. The genes are TRBV7-6 and TRBJ2-7, with D uncertain. V was cut by 1 base and J by 6 bases, with 10 bases left in between. CDR1 and CDR2 (germline): SGHVS, FNYEAQ. This CDR3 has 13 residues. Full variable domain (outside the CDR3, taken from reference TRBV7-6 and TRBJ2-7): GAGVSQSPRYKVTKRGQDVALRCDPISGHVSLYWYRQALGQGPEFLTYFNYEAQQDKSGLPNDRFSAERPEGSISTLTIQRTEQRDSAMYRCASSLGTAVEQYFGPGTRLTVT.

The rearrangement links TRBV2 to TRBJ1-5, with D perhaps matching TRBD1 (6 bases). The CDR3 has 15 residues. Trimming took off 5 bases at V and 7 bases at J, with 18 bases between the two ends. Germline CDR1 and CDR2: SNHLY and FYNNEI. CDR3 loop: CASSTSGGASQPQHF. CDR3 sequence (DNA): TGTGCCAGCAGTACTAGCGGGGGGGCAAGCCAGCCCCAGCATTTT.

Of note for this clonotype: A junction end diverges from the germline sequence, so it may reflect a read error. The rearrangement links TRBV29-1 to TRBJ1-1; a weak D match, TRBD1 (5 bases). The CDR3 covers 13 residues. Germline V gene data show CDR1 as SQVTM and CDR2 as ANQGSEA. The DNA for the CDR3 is TGCAGCGTCGAACGAGGGGCCAACACTGACGCTCTCTTT. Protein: CSVERGANTDALF.

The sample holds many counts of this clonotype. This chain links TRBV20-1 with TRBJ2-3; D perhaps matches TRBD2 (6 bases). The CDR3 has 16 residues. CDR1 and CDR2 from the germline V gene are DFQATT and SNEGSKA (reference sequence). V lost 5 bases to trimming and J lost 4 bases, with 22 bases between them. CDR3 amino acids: CSAFLPIADNPDTQYF. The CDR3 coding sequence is TGCAGTGCTTTCCTCCCTATAGCGGACAATCCAGATACGCAGTATTTT.

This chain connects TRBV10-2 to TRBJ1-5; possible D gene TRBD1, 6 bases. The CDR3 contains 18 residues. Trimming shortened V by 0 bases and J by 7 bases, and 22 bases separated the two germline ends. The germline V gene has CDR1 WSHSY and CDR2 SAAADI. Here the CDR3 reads CASSESNQGLKEGQPQHF. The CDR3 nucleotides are TGCGCCAGCAGTGAGTCGAATCAGGGGCTCAAAGAGGGGCAGCCCCAGCATTTT.

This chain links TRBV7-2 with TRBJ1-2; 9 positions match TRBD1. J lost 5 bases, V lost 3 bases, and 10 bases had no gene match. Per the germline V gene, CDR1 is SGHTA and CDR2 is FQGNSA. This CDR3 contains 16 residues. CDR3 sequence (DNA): TGTGCCAGCAGCTTCCGGCCGGGACAGGGAATATATGGCTACACCTTC. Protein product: CASSFRPGQGIYGYTF.

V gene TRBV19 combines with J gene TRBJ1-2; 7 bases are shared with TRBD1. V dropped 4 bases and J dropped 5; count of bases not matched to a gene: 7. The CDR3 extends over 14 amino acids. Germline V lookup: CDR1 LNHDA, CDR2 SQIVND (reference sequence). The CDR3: CASSTAGTAYGYTF. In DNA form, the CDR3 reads TGTGCCAGTAGTACTGCGGGGACAGCGTATGGCTACACCTTC.

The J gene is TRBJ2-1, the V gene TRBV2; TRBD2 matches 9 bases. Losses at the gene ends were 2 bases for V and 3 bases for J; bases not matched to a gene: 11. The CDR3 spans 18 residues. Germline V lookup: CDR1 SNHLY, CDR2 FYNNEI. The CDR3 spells CASSEQGLAVQGYNEQFF. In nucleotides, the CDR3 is TGTGCCAGCAGTGAACAGGGACTAGCAGTTCAAGGCTACAATGAGCAGTTCTTC. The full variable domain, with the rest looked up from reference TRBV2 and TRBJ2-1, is EPEVTQTPSHQVTQMGQEVILRCVPISNHLYFYWYRQILGQKVEFLVSFYNNEISEKSEIFDDQFSVERPDGSNFTLKIRSTKLEDSAMYFCASSEQGLAVQGYNEQFFGPGTRLTVL.

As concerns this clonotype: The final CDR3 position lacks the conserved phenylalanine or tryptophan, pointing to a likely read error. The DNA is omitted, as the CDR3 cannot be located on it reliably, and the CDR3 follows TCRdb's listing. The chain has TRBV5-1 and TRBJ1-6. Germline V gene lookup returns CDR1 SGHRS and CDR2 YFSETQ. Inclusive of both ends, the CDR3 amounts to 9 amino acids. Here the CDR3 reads CASSLPPTL.

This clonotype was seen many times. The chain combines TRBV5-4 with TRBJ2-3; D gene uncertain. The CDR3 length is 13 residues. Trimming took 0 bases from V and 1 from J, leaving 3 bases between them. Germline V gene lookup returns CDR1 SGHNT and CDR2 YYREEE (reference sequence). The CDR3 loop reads CASSLVGTDTQYF. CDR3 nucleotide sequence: TGTGCCAGCAGCTTGGTCGGCACAGATACGCAGTATTTT.

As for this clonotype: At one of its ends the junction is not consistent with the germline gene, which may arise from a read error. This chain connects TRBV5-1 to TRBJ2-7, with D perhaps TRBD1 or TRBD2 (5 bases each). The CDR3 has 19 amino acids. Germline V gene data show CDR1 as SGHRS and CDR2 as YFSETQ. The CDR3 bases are TGCGCCAGCGGCTTGGGCACCAGGACAACACTAGGGGTGTCCTACGAGCAGTACTTC. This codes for CASGLGTRTTLGVSYEQYF.

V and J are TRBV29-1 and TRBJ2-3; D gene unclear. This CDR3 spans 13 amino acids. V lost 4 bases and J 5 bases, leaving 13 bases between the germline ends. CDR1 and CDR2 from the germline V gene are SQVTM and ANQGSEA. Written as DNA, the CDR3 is TGCAGCGTTGGACGCGGTAATAAAGATACGCAGTATTTT. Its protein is CSVGRGNKDTQYF.

In DNA, the CDR3 is TGCAGTGCCCCGAGGGGAGCGGGACCAGATACGCAGTATTTT. Translation: CSAPRGAGPDTQYF. This chain links TRBV20-1 with TRBJ2-3; 7 nucleotides match TRBD2. The CDR3 has 14 residues. The V segment lost 6 bases and the J segment 4 bases; nucleotides outside the gene matches: 10. Germline V gene sequence: CDR1 DFQATT, CDR2 SNEGSKA (reference sequence).

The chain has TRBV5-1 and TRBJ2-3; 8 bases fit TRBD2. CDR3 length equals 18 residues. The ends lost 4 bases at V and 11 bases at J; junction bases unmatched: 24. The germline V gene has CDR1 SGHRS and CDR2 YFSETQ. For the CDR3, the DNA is TGCGCCAGCAGCCCGCGTGCTGGCGGGAGGCGGGCGGAGAATGAGCAGTATTTT. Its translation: CASSPRAGGRRAENEQYF.